A single T cell receptor beta chain is shown here with its context. Its target is not known. The sample belongs to a study of cytomegalovirus exposure and HLA in healthy donors. Broader study findings: Researchers reported in a later analysis that a missense DCLRE1C variant was tied to TCR beta V- and J-gene trimming.

This CDR3 has 13 residues. CDR1 MDHEN and CDR2 SYDVKM come from the germline V gene. The V and J ends lost 6 bases and 5 bases respectively, with 13 bases between them. The PCR had 60 Vbeta and 13 Jbeta primers. The method was immunoSEQ multiplex PCR; TCRdb's version includes in-frame clones alone and lacks a portion of them. Of about 110,000 clones listed, roughly 72% are singletons. Sequencing input: PBMCs. This receptor was identified in a man aged 25-45 years in good health and CMV-seronegative. V is TRBV28 and J is TRBJ1-2; a possible D gene is TRBD1 (5 bases). Here the CDR3 reads CASRPDSEYGYTF. In DNA form, the CDR3 reads TGTGCCAGCAGACCCGACAGCGAGTATGGCTACACCTTC.